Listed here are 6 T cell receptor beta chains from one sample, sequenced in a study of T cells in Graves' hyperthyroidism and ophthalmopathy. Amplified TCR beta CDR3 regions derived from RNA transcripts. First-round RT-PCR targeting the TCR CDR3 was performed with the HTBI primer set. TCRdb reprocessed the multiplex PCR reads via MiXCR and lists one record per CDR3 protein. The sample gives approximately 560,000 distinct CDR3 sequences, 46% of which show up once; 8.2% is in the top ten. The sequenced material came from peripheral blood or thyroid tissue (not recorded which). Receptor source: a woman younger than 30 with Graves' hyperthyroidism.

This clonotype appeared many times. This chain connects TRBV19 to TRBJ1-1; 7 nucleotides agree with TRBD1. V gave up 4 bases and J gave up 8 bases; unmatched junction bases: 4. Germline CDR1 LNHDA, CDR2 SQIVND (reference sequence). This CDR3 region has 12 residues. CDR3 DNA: TGTGCCAGTAGTACCAGACAGGGAGAAGCTTTCTTT. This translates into CASSTRQGEAFF.

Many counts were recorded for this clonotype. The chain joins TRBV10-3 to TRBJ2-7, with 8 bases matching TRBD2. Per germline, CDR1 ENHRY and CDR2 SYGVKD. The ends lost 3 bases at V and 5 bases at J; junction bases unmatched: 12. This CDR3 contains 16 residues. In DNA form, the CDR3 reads TGTGCCATCAGTGACCTTAGCGGGAAGGAGCGCGACGAGCAGTACTTC. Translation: CAISDLSGKERDEQYF.

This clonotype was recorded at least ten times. The CDR3: CASSYTANTEAFF. The CDR3, as DNA: TGTGCCAGTAGTTATACAGCGAACACTGAAGCTTTCTTT. The chain is built from TRBV19 and TRBJ1-1, with D unclear. The CDR3 has 13 amino acids. Trimming pared 5 bases from V and 1 base from J, leaving 8 bases between. Germline V CDR1 and CDR2: LNHDA, SQIVND (reference sequence). The full variable domain, with the rest looked up from reference TRBV19 and TRBJ1-1, is DGGITQSPKYLFRKEGQNVTLSCEQNLNHDAMYWYRQDPGQGLRLIYYSQIVNDFQKGDIAEGYSVSREKKESFPLTVTSAQKNPTAFYLCASSYTANTEAFFGQGTRLTVV.

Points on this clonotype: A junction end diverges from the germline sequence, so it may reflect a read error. CDR3 bases: TGTGCCAGCAGCCCCGGGGCAGGGACTAACTATGGCTACACCTTC. This translates into CASSPGAGTNYGYTF. V gene TRBV5-1 combines with J gene TRBJ1-2, with D tentatively TRBD1 (5 bases). The germline gives CDR1 SGHRS, CDR2 YFSETQ. The CDR3 has 15 residues.

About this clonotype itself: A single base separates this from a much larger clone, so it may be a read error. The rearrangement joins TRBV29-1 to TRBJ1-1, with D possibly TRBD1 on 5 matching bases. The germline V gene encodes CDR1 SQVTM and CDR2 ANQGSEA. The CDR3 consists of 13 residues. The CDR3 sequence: CSAETQGNTEAFF. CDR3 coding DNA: TGCAGCGCTGAAACCCAGGGGAACACTGAAGCTTTCTTT.

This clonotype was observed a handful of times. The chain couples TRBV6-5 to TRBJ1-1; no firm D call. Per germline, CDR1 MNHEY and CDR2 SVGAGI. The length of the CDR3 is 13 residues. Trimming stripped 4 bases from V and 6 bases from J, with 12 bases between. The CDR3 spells CASSSALSAEAFF. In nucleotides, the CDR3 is TGTGCCAGCAGTTCAGCCCTTAGCGCTGAAGCTTTCTTT.